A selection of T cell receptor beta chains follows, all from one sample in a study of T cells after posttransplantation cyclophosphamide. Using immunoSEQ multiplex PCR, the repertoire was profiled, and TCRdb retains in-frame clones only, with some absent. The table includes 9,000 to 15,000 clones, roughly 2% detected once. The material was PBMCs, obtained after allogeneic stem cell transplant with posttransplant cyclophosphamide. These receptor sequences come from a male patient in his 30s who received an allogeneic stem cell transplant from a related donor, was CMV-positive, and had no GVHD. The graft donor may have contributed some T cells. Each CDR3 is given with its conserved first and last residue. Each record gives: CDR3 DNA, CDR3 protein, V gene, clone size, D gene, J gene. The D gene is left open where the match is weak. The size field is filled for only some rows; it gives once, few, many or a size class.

DNA: TGTGCCAGCAGCCACTTGCTAGCGGGAATGGAGCTGTTTTTT
CDR3: CASSHLLAGMELFF
V: TRBV4-2
size: -
D: TRBD2
J: TRBJ2-2

DNA: TGTGCCAGCAGTGAAGGTCTCCGGGACAGGGGTTCACCCCTCCACTTT
CDR3: CASSEGLRDRGSPLHF
V: TRBV2
size: -
D: TRBD1
J: TRBJ1-6

DNA: TGTGCCAGCAGTGAATGGGTGCGGGCCCCGAGGGAGACCCAGTACTTC
CDR3: CASSEWVRAPRETQYF
V: TRBV2
size: -
D: -
J: TRBJ2-5

DNA: TGTGCCAGCAGCTTAAATGGGGCATCCGGTGGCTATGGCTACACCTTC
CDR3: CASSLNGASGGYGYTF
V: TRBV11-1
size: -
D: -
J: TRBJ1-2

DNA: TGTGCCAGCAGTGACAGGGCAACCTACGAGCAGTACTTC
CDR3: CASSDRATYEQYF
V: TRBV27
size: medium-sized
D: TRBD1
J: TRBJ2-7

DNA: TGTGCCAGCAGCACATGGGGACAGCAAGAGACCCAGTACTTC
CDR3: CASSTWGQQETQYF
V: TRBV11-2
size: few
D: TRBD1
J: TRBJ2-5

DNA: TGTGCCAGCAGTGGGGGACTAGGATTCTACGAGCAGTACTTC
CDR3: CASSGGLGFYEQYF
V: TRBV7-8
size: few
D: TRBD2
J: TRBJ2-7

DNA: TGTGCCAGCAGTGACTCAAGGGGAAACACTGAAGCTTTCTTT
CDR3: CASSDSRGNTEAFF
V: TRBV6-1
size: -
D: -
J: TRBJ1-1

DNA: TGCGCCAGCAGCCGTAGCGGGGGGAGCACAGATACGCAGTATTTT
CDR3: CASSRSGGSTDTQYF
V: TRBV5-1
size: -
D: TRBD2
J: TRBJ2-3

DNA: TGTGCCAGCAGCTTAGACGGTGCGGGAGATTTCCACGAGCAGTACTTC
CDR3: CASSLDGAGDFHEQYF
V: TRBV11-1
size: few
D: TRBD2
J: TRBJ2-7

DNA: TGTGCCAGCATAGGGGATTTGACCTATAATTCACCCCTCCACTTT
CDR3: CASIGDLTYNSPLHF
V: TRBV2
size: few
D: -
J: TRBJ1-6

DNA: TGTGCCAGCAGCCCCGGTCGGGCTAGCGGGGGCTCAGATACGCAGTATTTT
CDR3: CASSPGRASGGSDTQYF
V: TRBV7-2
size: few
D: TRBD2
J: TRBJ2-3

DNA: TGTGCCAGCAGTGAAGCGTACTCCTATGGCTACACCTTC
CDR3: CASSEAYSYGYTF
V: TRBV2
size: -
D: -
J: TRBJ1-2

DNA: TGTGCCATCAGTGACCTAATTAATTCAGGCGAGCAGTACTTC
CDR3: CAISDLINSGEQYF
V: TRBV10-3
size: few
D: -
J: TRBJ2-7

DNA: TGTGCCAGCAAAACAAGTGTAGATACGCAGTATTTT
CDR3: CASKTSVDTQYF
V: TRBV11-2
size: -
D: -
J: TRBJ2-3

DNA: TGTGCCAGCAGCTTAAGGGACAGGGGGCTCGGCTACACCTTC
CDR3: CASSLRDRGLGYTF
V: TRBV13
size: -
D: TRBD1
J: TRBJ1-2

DNA: TGTGCTAGTGGTTTTGGCAGGGGAGGGCATACGCAGTATTTT
CDR3: CASGFGRGGHTQYF
V: TRBV12-5
size: few
D: -
J: TRBJ2-3

DNA: TGTGCCAGCAGCCCATTCAGCGGACAGTTCTACGAGCAGTACTTC
CDR3: CASSPFSGQFYEQYF
V: TRBV5-8
size: medium-sized
D: -
J: TRBJ2-7

DNA: TGTGCCAGCACCCTACGGGGTCAGCTGGGGAGTGAAAAACTGTTTTTT
CDR3: CASTLRGQLGSEKLFF
V: TRBV6-6
size: -
D: -
J: TRBJ1-4

DNA: TGCAGCGCGATTAGGACAAGCCAAGAGACCCAGTACTTC
CDR3: CSAIRTSQETQYF
V: TRBV29-1
size: few
D: -
J: TRBJ2-5

DNA: TGTGCCAGCAGCGTAAAGGAGGACAGGGGTTACGAGCAGTACTTC
CDR3: CASSVKEDRGYEQYF
V: TRBV9
size: -
D: TRBD1
J: TRBJ2-7

DNA: TGTGCCAGCAGCTTAGTTAATAGCGTCGGCGAGCAGTACTTC
CDR3: CASSLVNSVGEQYF
V: TRBV7-2
size: -
D: -
J: TRBJ2-7

DNA: TGTGCCAGCAGTATTCCGGGACTATCCGATACGCAGTATTTT
CDR3: CASSIPGLSDTQYF
V: TRBV28
size: few
D: TRBD2
J: TRBJ2-3

DNA: TGTGCCAGCAGTTTAATCGGGGGAGGGCCCTACGAGCAGTACTTC
CDR3: CASSLIGGGPYEQYF
V: TRBV27
size: -
D: TRBD2
J: TRBJ2-7

DNA: TGTGCCAGTACCACGGGGGGGTTACAAGAGACCCAGTACTTC
CDR3: CASTTGGLQETQYF
V: TRBV11-2
size: -
D: TRBD2
J: TRBJ2-5

DNA: TGTGCCAGCAGCCAAACTAGCGGGAGGGCCAATGAGCAGTTCTTC
CDR3: CASSQTSGRANEQFF
V: TRBV7-9
size: -
D: TRBD2
J: TRBJ2-1

DNA: TGTGCCAGCAGCGTAACCCAACAGGGAGTCCATGGCTACACCTTC
CDR3: CASSVTQQGVHGYTF
V: TRBV9
size: few
D: -
J: TRBJ1-2

DNA: TGTGCCGCCCAGCGGGGAAACTACAATGAGCAGTTCTTC
CDR3: CAAQRGNYNEQFF
V: TRBV19
size: few
D: TRBD2
J: TRBJ2-1

DNA: TGTGCCAGTAGTAACCGGGCAGATACGCAGTATTTT
CDR3: CASSNRADTQYF
V: TRBV19
size: few
D: -
J: TRBJ2-3

DNA: TGTGCCACCAGCAGTCGCTACGAGCAGTACTTC
CDR3: CATSSRYEQYF
V: TRBV15
size: -
D: -
J: TRBJ2-7

DNA: TGTGCCAGCAGCTTGAGAGAAAAACTGTTTTTT
CDR3: CASSLREKLFF
V: TRBV13
size: -
D: -
J: TRBJ1-4

DNA: TGTGCCATCCTCCGACAGGCGAGCTCCTACGAGCAGTACTTC
CDR3: CAILRQASSYEQYF
V: TRBV6-1
size: -
D: -
J: TRBJ2-7

DNA: TGCGCCAGCAGCTTACCTACAGGGGGAAACCTAGAGACCCAGTACTTC
CDR3: CASSLPTGGNLETQYF
V: TRBV5-1
size: -
D: TRBD1
J: TRBJ2-5

DNA: TGTGCCAGCAGTGACACAGGGGGGGTAACGGGCCCTTCATTCTATGAAAAACTGTTTTTT
CDR3: CASSDTGGVTGPSFYEKLFF
V: TRBV6-1
size: -
D: TRBD1
J: TRBJ1-4

DNA: TGCGCGGCCGGGACTGAAGCTTTCTTT
CDR3: CAAGTEAFF
V: TRBV10-1
size: few
D: -
J: TRBJ1-1

DNA: TGCGCCAGCAGCTTGGAGGGGTCCGTAGCGGGCACTGAAGCTTTCTTT
CDR3: CASSLEGSVAGTEAFF
V: TRBV5-1
size: few
D: -
J: TRBJ1-1

DNA: TGTGCCAGCAGCTCAGGACTAGCGATAAATGAGCAGTTCTTC
CDR3: CASSSGLAINEQFF
V: TRBV5-4
size: few
D: TRBD2
J: TRBJ2-1

DNA: TGCGCCAGCAGCCAAGATCTACTAGCGGGTATCTACGAGCAGTACTTC
CDR3: CASSQDLLAGIYEQYF
V: TRBV4-1
size: -
D: TRBD2
J: TRBJ2-7

DNA: TGTGCCAGTAGTATTGGACTGGCAGATACGCAGTATTTT
CDR3: CASSIGLADTQYF
V: TRBV19
size: few
D: -
J: TRBJ2-3

DNA: TGTGCCATCAGTGATCCACACGCAAGGGGCGGGGAGCTGTTTTTT
CDR3: CAISDPHARGGELFF
V: TRBV10-3
size: -
D: -
J: TRBJ2-2

DNA: TGTGCCAGTCGGACAGGGAGGTTTTACGATGATACCGGGGAGCTGTTTTTT
CDR3: CASRTGRFYDDTGELFF
V: TRBV27
size: -
D: TRBD1
J: TRBJ2-2

DNA: TGTGCCAGCAGCGAGCATGGACAGTTGACCCAGTACTTC
CDR3: CASSEHGQLTQYF
V: TRBV9
size: few
D: -
J: TRBJ2-5

DNA: TGTGCCATCCCACCAAGACTTTCCCAAGAGACCCAGTACTTC
CDR3: CAIPPRLSQETQYF
V: TRBV6-4
size: few
D: -
J: TRBJ2-5